This T cell receptor (beta chain) was sequenced in a study of identical twins. Whole-study findings and limits: Twin pairs' shared out-of-frame alpha sequences were enriched in low generation probability.

In its sample, this clonotype was seen many times. Its antigen is unknown. CDR3 length equals 15 residues. CDR1 SGHRS and CDR2 YFSETQ come from the germline V gene. Trimming took 7 bases from V and 7 from J; bases not matched to a gene: 14. One entry per CDR3 protein, called by TCRdb with MiXCR from the 5' RACE reads. The sample holds about 470,000 distinct CDR3 sequences; roughly 26% are singletons and the top ten take over 2.5%. In addition, the sample was reused for a study of T cells expressing NK-cell markers. According to that study: Sequencing covered eight donors, seven HCMV-seropositive and one seronegative.

The chain combines TRBV5-1 with TRBJ2-1; 7 bases are a match to TRBD2. The sample consisted of CD4+ T cells sorted from blood. This clonotype was obtained from a woman between 18 and 30 years old in good health. The CDR3 region is CASALQVASGNEQFF. CDR3 nucleotides: TGCGCCAGCGCACTCCAGGTGGCTAGCGGAAATGAGCAGTTCTTC.